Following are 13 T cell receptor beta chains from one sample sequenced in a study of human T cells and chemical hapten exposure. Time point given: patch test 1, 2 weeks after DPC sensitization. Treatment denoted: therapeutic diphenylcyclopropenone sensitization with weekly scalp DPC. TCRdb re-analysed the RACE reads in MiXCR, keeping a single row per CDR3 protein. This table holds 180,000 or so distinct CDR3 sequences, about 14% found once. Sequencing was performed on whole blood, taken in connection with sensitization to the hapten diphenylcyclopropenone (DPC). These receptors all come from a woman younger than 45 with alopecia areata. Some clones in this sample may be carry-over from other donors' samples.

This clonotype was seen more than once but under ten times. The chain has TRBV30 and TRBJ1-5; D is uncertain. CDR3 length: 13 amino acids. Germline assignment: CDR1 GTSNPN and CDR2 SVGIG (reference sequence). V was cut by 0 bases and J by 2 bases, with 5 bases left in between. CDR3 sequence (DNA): TGTGCCTGGAGTGTAACGGGCAATCAGCCCCAGCATTTT. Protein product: CAWSVTGNQPQHF.

The CDR3 nucleotides are TGCGCCAGCAGTGTGTGCTCCGGGGGGCAAACAGATACGCAGTATTTT. It is translated as CASSVCSGGQTDTQYF. The chain links TRBV10-1 to TRBJ2-3; tentatively, D is TRBD2 (7 bases). The V gene's germline CDR1 is WNHNN and CDR2 SYGVQD (reference sequence). Deletions cut 4 bases from V and 3 bases from J, with 17 bases between. CDR3 length: 16 residues.

The CDR3 sequence is CSVESGPHAGELFF. The CDR3 region has the DNA TGCAGCGTTGAATCGGGACCCCACGCCGGGGAGCTGTTTTTT. The chain uses TRBV29-1 and TRBJ2-2, with D perhaps matching TRBD1 or TRBD2 (5 bases each). The CDR3 sequence is 14 residues long. Germline V gene sequence: CDR1 SQVTM, CDR2 ANQGSEA. The germline V and J ends were trimmed by 2 bases and 6 bases, with 13 bases remaining between them.

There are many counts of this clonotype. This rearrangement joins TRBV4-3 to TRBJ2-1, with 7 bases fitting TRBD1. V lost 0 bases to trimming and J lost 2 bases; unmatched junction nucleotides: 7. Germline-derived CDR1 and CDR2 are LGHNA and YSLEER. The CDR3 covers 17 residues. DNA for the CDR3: TGCGCCAGCAGCCAAGATCATAGGGGGCGCCCCTACAATGAGCAGTTCTTC. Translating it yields CASSQDHRGRPYNEQFF.

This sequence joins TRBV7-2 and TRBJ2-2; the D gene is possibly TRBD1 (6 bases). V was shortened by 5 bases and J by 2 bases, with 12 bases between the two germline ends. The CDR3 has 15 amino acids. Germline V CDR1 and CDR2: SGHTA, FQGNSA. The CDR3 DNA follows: TGTGCCAGCAGCCCAGGGGCGGTTAACACCGGGGAGCTGTTTTTT. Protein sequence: CASSPGAVNTGELFF.

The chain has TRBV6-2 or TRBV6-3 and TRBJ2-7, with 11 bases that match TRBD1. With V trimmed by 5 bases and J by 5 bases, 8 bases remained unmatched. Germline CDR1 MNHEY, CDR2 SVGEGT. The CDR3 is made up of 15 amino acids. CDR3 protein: CASSPGQGANHEQYF. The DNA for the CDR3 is TGTGCCAGCAGTCCCGGACAGGGGGCGAATCACGAGCAGTACTTC.

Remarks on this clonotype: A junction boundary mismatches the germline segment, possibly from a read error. CDR3 coding DNA: TGCGCCAGCAGTGAAACCAGATCCAAAAACATTCAGTACTTC. As protein: CASSETRSKNIQYF. The chain is built from TRBV6-1 and TRBJ2-4; the D is unclear. This CDR3 comprises 14 residues. From germline, CDR1 is MNHNS and CDR2 SASEGT.

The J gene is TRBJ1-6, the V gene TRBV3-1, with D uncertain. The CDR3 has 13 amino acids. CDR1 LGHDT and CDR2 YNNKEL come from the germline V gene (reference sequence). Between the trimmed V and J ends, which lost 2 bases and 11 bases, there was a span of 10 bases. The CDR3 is CASSQRQITPLHF. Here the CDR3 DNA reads TGTGCCAGCAGCCAACGGCAGATAACACCCCTCCACTTT.

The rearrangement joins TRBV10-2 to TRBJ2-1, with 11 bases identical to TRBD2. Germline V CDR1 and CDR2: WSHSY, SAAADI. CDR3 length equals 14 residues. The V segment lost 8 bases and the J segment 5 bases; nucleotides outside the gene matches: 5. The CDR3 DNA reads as TGCGCCAGCCTTGGACTAGCGGGCAACAATGAGCAGTTCTTC. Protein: CASLGLAGNNEQFF.

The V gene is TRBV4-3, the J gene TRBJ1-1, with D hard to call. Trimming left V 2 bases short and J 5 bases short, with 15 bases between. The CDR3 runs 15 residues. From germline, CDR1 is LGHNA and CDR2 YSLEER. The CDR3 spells CASSQNWVIGTEAFF. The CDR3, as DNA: TGCGCCAGCAGCCAAAACTGGGTGATAGGGACTGAAGCTTTCTTT.

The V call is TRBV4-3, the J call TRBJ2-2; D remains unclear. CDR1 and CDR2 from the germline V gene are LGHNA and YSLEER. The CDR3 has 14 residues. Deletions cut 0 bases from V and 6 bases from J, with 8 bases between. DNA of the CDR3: TGCGCCAGCAGCCAAGATTTCGAGGCCGGGGAGCTGTTTTTT. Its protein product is CASSQDFEAGELFF.

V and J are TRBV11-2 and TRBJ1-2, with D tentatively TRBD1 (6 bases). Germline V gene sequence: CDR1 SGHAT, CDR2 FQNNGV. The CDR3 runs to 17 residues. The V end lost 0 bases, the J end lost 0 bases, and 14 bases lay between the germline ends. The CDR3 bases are TGTGCCAGCAGCTTAGAGCCCGGGGGCACGGCTAACTATGGCTACACCTTC. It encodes CASSLEPGGTANYGYTF.

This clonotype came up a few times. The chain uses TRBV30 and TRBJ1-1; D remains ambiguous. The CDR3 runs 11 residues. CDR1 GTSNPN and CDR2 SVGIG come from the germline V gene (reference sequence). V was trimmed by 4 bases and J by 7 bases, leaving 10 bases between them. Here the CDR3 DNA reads TGTGCCTGGACCCTGGCCCGTGAAGCTTTCTTT. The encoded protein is CAWTLAREAFF.